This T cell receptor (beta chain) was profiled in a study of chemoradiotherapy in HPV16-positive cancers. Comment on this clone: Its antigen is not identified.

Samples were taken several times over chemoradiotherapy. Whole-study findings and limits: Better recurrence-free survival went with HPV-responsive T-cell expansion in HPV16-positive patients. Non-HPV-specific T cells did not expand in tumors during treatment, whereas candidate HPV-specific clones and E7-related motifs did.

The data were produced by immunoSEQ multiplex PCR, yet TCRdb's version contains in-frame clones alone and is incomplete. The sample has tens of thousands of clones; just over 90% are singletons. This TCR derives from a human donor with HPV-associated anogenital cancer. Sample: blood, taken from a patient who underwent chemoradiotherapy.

The chain's CDR3 is CASARGTDTQYF. The CDR3 DNA follows: TGTGCTAGTGCTCGGGGCACAGATACGCAGTATTTT. The rearrangement links TRBV12-5 to TRBJ2-3; D not certain. The germline CDR1 and CDR2 sequences are LGHNT and FRNRAP. Trimming removed 7 bases from V and 1 base from J, with 6 bases in between. The CDR3 totals 12 residues.